The 32 T cell receptor beta chains presented below share a single source sample, sequenced in a study of technical replicates of blood from a handful of donors. Some clones are missing from TCRdb's copy, which holds only in-frame ones; the method was immunoSEQ multiplex PCR. The sample lists about 79,000 clones; around 90% were seen once. Sequencing was carried out using T cells isolated from PBMCs. The receptors were gathered from a human donor in good health. Some clones in this sample may be carry-over from other donors' samples.

The chain recombines TRBV28 with TRBJ2-5; 10 bases are shared with TRBD1. Unmatched junction bases numbered 3, after V lost 10 bases and J lost 1 base. CDR3 length: 13 residues. Per the germline V gene, CDR1 is MDHEN and CDR2 is SYDVKM. CDR3 region: CAIGQGVQETQYF. The CDR3 DNA follows: TGTGCCATCGGACAGGGGGTCCAAGAGACCCAGTACTTC. Using reference TRBV28 and TRBJ2-5 for the parts outside the CDR3, the full variable domain is DVKVTQSSRYLVKRTGEKVFLECVQDMDHENMFWYRQDPGLGLRLIYFSYDVKMKEKGDIPEGYSVSREKKERFSLILESASTNQTSMYLCAIGQGVQETQYFGPGTRLLVL.

The chain joins TRBV23-1 to TRBJ2-5; perhaps TRBD1 as D (5 bases). TRBV23-1 is identified as an open reading frame with a role that is uncertain. CDR3 length: 13 amino acids. The ends were cut back, 7 bases at V and 4 bases at J, with 13 bases in the middle. The CDR3 DNA reads TGCGCCAGCAATATCAGGGCCCTAGAGACCCAGTACTTC. The encoded protein is CASNIRALETQYF.

The gene calls are TRBV15 and TRBJ2-7, with a possible D match to TRBD2 (6 bases). V was shortened by 0 bases and J by 6 bases, with 24 bases between the two germline ends. There are 18 residues in the CDR3. CDR1 LNHNV and CDR2 YYDKDF come from the germline V gene (reference sequence). CDR3 DNA sequence: TGTGCCACCAGCAGAGATTTTAGTGGGACGGGAGTCGTGAGCGAGCAGTACTTC. Residues: CATSRDFSGTGVVSEQYF.

The rearrangement joins TRBV19 to TRBJ2-3; 7 positions agree with TRBD2. This CDR3 is 12 amino acids long. Germline CDR1 and CDR2: LNHDA and SQIVND (reference sequence). V shed 5 bases and J 6 bases; nucleotides not matched to a gene: 2. The CDR3 nucleotides are TGTGCCAGTAGTCCACTAGCGGATACGCAGTATTTT. This encodes CASSPLADTQYF.

This clone was seen once. This chain links TRBV5-1 with TRBJ2-5; the D gene is possibly TRBD2 (5 bases). Per germline, CDR1 SGHRS and CDR2 YFSETQ. V lost 2 bases and J 1 base, leaving 9 bases between the germline ends. This CDR3 contains 14 residues. Here the CDR3 DNA reads TGCGCCAGCAGCTTATCTGGACTCCAAGAGACCCAGTACTTC. It specifies CASSLSGLQETQYF.

This chain connects TRBV9 to TRBJ1-2; 9 bases map to TRBD1. This CDR3 has 15 amino acids. V was clipped by 0 bases and J by 5 bases; unmatched bases: 5. The germline gives CDR1 SGDLS, CDR2 YYNGEE. Here the CDR3 DNA reads TGTGCCAGCAGCGTAGCGGGACAGGGATATTATGGCTACACCTTC. Amino acids: CASSVAGQGYYGYTF.

V usage is TRBV10-3 and J usage is TRBJ1-2, with D possibly TRBD1 on 6 matching bases. The length of the CDR3 is 15 residues. CDR1 is ENHRY and CDR2 is SYGVKD in the germline V gene. The germline V and J ends were trimmed by 10 bases and 0 bases, with 18 bases remaining between them. The CDR3 loop is CATRLADSTNYGYTF. DNA of the CDR3: TGTGCCACCAGACTCGCGGACAGCACTAACTATGGCTACACCTTC.

The genes are TRBV5-1 and TRBJ2-2; TRBD1 agrees at 10 bases. The CDR3 covers 15 residues. V was clipped by 3 bases and J by 6 bases; unmatched bases: 5. Germline CDR1 reads SGHRS; CDR2 reads YFSETQ. CDR3: CASSWGTGAAGELFF. The CDR3 DNA is TGCGCCAGCAGCTGGGGGACAGGGGCGGCCGGGGAGCTGTTTTTT.

The chain recombines TRBV5-6 with TRBJ1-3; perhaps TRBD1 as D (5 bases). Trimming shortened V by 0 bases and J by 0 bases, and 10 bases separated the two germline ends. Germline V gene sequence: CDR1 SGHDT, CDR2 YYEEEE. There are 16 residues in the CDR3. The CDR3 DNA follows: TGTGCCAGCAGCTTGGTCGGGGGGTCCTCTGGAAACACCATATATTTT. Translating gives CASSLVGGSSGNTIYF.

The rearrangement links TRBV11-2 to TRBJ2-7; D unclear. This CDR3 contains 11 residues. V lost 2 bases and J lost 5, with 4 bases in between. Germline V gene sequence: CDR1 SGHAT, CDR2 FQNNGV. The DNA of the CDR3 is TGTGCCAGCAGCTTAAATAACGAGCAGTACTTC. This translates into CASSLNNEQYF. The full variable domain, its missing parts supplied by reference TRBV11-2 and TRBJ2-7, is EAGVAQSPRYKIIEKRQSVAFWCNPISGHATLYWYQQILGQGPKLLIQFQNNGVVDDSQLPKDRFSAERLKGVDSTLKIQPAKLEDSAVYLCASSLNNEQYFGPGTRLTVT.

The chain employs TRBV29-1 and TRBJ2-2; 8 bases are a match to TRBD1. CDR3 length: 13 amino acids. Germline assignment: CDR1 SQVTM and CDR2 ANQGSEA. The junction had 0 bases not matched to a gene; V was cut back by 3 bases and J by 3 bases. The CDR3 bases are TGCAGCGTTGACAGGGGGCACACCGGGGAGCTGTTTTTT. It translates to CSVDRGHTGELFF.

V gene TRBV29-1 combines with J gene TRBJ1-6; possibly TRBD1 for D (6 bases). This CDR3 spans 13 amino acids. The germline V and J ends were trimmed by 7 bases and 3 bases, with 10 bases remaining between them. Germline V CDR1 and CDR2: SQVTM, ANQGSEA. The CDR3: CSAQDSYNSPLHF. Here the CDR3 DNA reads TGCAGCGCCCAGGACAGCTATAATTCACCCCTCCACTTT.

The chain uses TRBV11-3 and TRBJ1-1; D is ambiguous. Germline assignment: CDR1 SGHNT and CDR2 YENEEA. V lost 3 bases, J lost 10 bases, and 12 bases lay in between. There are 12 residues in the CDR3. The CDR3 sequence: CASSFGGPGAFF. The CDR3 DNA follows: TGTGCCAGCAGCTTCGGTGGGCCCGGAGCTTTCTTT.

The chain links TRBV2 to TRBJ2-7; no definite D call. V was shortened by 6 bases and J by 4 bases, with 10 bases between the two germline ends. The CDR3 spans 12 residues. The germline V gene has CDR1 SNHLY and CDR2 FYNNEI. This CDR3 reads CASRASLYEQYF. The DNA of the CDR3 is TGTGCCAGCAGGGCCTCTCTTTACGAGCAGTACTTC.

This chain links TRBV10-3 with TRBJ2-7; no reliable D call. Germline assignment: CDR1 ENHRY and CDR2 SYGVKD. CDR3 length equals 12 residues. V lost 11 bases to trimming and J lost 2 bases, with 13 bases between them. CDR3 nucleotide sequence: TGTGCCGCGGCCGGTTACACCTACGAGCAGTACTTC. Amino acids: CAAAGYTYEQYF.

This chain uses TRBV29-1 with TRBJ2-5, with 10 positions matching TRBD2. This CDR3 is built from 15 residues. CDR1 SQVTM and CDR2 ANQGSEA come from the germline V gene. Trimming at V came to 6 bases and at J to 2 bases, leaving 9 bases not matched to a gene. CDR3 loop: CSVAEEGLAQETQYF. The DNA of the CDR3 is TGCAGCGTAGCTGAGGAGGGACTAGCGCAAGAGACCCAGTACTTC.

This clone was found once. This rearrangement joins TRBV2 to TRBJ2-3; possible D gene TRBD2, 6 bases. The germline gives CDR1 SNHLY, CDR2 FYNNEI. The CDR3 extends over 14 amino acids. Trimming shortened V by 2 bases and J by 0 bases, and 6 bases separated the two germline ends. CDR3 DNA sequence: TGTGCCAGCAGTGAACTAGCGAGCACAGATACGCAGTATTTT. It translates to CASSELASTDTQYF.

The J gene is TRBJ1-2, the V gene TRBV5-5, with D perhaps TRBD1 (6 bases). There are 15 residues in the CDR3. Germline values: CDR1 SGHKS, CDR2 YYEKEE (reference sequence). The V and J ends lost 4 bases and 4 bases respectively, with 17 bases between them. The CDR3 DNA is TGTGCCAGCAGCCCCCGGGACAAACGCCGCTATGGCTACACCTTC. Its protein product is CASSPRDKRRYGYTF. Variable domain in full (rest from reference TRBV5-5 and TRBJ1-2): DAGVTQSPTHLIKTRGQQVTLRCSPISGHKSVSWYQQVLGQGPQFIFQYYEKEERGRGNFPDRFSARQFPNYSSELNVNALLLGDSALYLCASSPRDKRRYGYTFGSGTRLTVV.

The chain links TRBV15 to TRBJ2-5; D is possibly TRBD2 (5 bases). The CDR3 is 16 residues long. Germline loops: CDR1 LNHNV, CDR2 YYDKDF (reference sequence). V was pared by 6 bases and J by 4 bases, with 21 bases between. The CDR3 reads CATRRELGHRGETQYF. CDR3 coding DNA: TGTGCCACCAGGAGGGAGCTTGGCCATCGGGGAGAGACCCAGTACTTC.

This clone is a singleton in its sample. CDR3 sequence reads: CASSEAWVGNYEQYF. CDR3 nucleotides: TGTGCCAGCAGTGAAGCCTGGGTGGGCAACTACGAGCAGTACTTC. The chain has TRBV6-1 and TRBJ2-7; D is ambiguous. The germline V and J ends were trimmed by 0 bases and 3 bases, with 12 bases remaining between them. Looked up from germline, CDR1 is MNHNS and CDR2 is SASEGT. CDR3 length: 15 residues.

The rearrangement links TRBV11-1 to TRBJ2-1; TRBD1 is a possible D gene (6 bases). The germline gives CDR1 SGHAT, CDR2 FQDESV (reference sequence). The CDR3 consists of 14 residues. Between the trimmed V and J ends, which lost 1 base and 5 bases, there was a span of 9 bases. The CDR3 coding sequence is TGTGCCAGCAGCTTAGGATCAGGGGACAATGAGCAGTTCTTC. It encodes CASSLGSGDNEQFF.

The chain is built from TRBV5-5 and TRBJ2-7; 7 nucleotides agree with TRBD1. CDR1 and CDR2 from the germline V gene are SGHKS and YYEKEE (reference sequence). The ends lost 1 base at V and 2 bases at J; junction bases unmatched: 6. This CDR3 is built from 15 residues. The CDR3 sequence is CASSLMEGGPYEQYF. The CDR3 DNA sequence: TGTGCCAGCAGCTTGATGGAAGGGGGCCCCTACGAGCAGTACTTC.

This clone appeared a few times. The chain is built from TRBV6-5 and TRBJ2-1, with 13 bases that match TRBD2. The germline V gene encodes CDR1 MNHEY and CDR2 SVGAGI. The CDR3 is 14 residues long. Germline trimming cut 8 bases from V and 7 bases from J; bases unmatched to any gene: 5. CDR3 DNA sequence: TGTGCCAGCTGGAGGACTAGCGGGAGTAATGAGCAGTTCTTC. Its translation: CASWRTSGSNEQFF.

The CDR3 loop is CASRNPGQTNEKLFF. The CDR3 DNA sequence: TGTGCCAGTCGAAATCCGGGACAGACTAATGAAAAACTGTTTTTT. This chain connects TRBV2 to TRBJ1-4; 7 nucleotides match TRBD1. The germline gives CDR1 SNHLY, CDR2 FYNNEI. CDR3 size: 15 residues. V shed 9 bases and J 2 bases; nucleotides not matched to a gene: 9.

V is TRBV7-6 and J is TRBJ2-2; no clear D. The CDR3 is 14 amino acids. V dropped 0 bases and J dropped 4 bases, with 6 bases sitting between them. Germline lookup yields CDR1 SGHVS and CDR2 FNYEAQ. CDR3 sequence reads: CASSLAPSTGELFF. CDR3 nucleotides: TGTGCCAGCAGCTTAGCGCCCAGCACCGGGGAGCTGTTTTTT. The complete variable domain, with remaining parts taken from reference TRBV7-6 and TRBJ2-2, reads GAGVSQSPRYKVTKRGQDVALRCDPISGHVSLYWYRQALGQGPEFLTYFNYEAQQDKSGLPNDRFSAERPEGSISTLTIQRTEQRDSAMYRCASSLAPSTGELFFGEGSRLTVL.

The V and J genes are TRBV7-3 and TRBJ2-2; possibly TRBD2 for D (6 bases). Trimming pared 5 bases from V and 4 bases from J, leaving 11 bases between. CDR1 is SGHTA and CDR2 is FQGTGA in the germline V gene. This CDR3 is built from 14 residues. The DNA of the CDR3 is TGTGCCAGCAGCGGTGTGGGACTCACCGGGGAGCTGTTTTTT. Translation gives CASSGVGLTGELFF.

This clone was observed a single time. This CDR3 is CASSVAGGRPGELFF. The CDR3 DNA follows: TGTGCCAGCAGCGTAGCGGGAGGGCGGCCCGGGGAGCTGTTTTTT. J is TRBJ2-2 and V is TRBV9; the match to TRBD2 covers 8 bases. The V and J ends lost 0 bases and 6 bases, in that order; junction bases with no gene match: 4. The CDR3 spans 15 residues. Germline values: CDR1 SGDLS, CDR2 YYNGEE.

Written as DNA, the CDR3 is TGTGCCAGCAGAAAGACAGGGCTTAACTATGGCTACACCTTC. It yields the protein CASRKTGLNYGYTF. The chain uses TRBV6-5 and TRBJ1-2, with 7 bases aligning to TRBD1. Trimming took 6 bases from V and 1 from J; bases not matched to a gene: 5. The CDR3 length is 14 residues. From germline, CDR1 is MNHEY and CDR2 SVGAGI.

This clone was counted a single time. The chain has TRBV7-9 and TRBJ2-7; D may be TRBD2 (6 bases). This CDR3 spans 16 amino acids. The germline V gene has CDR1 SEHNR and CDR2 FQNEAQ (reference sequence). V lost 7 bases and J lost 3, with 22 bases in between. CDR3: CASTADRGKIYYEQYF. CDR3 in DNA: TGTGCCAGCACCGCCGATCGGGGGAAAATATACTACGAGCAGTACTTC.

This clone was observed once. V gene TRBV5-4 combines with J gene TRBJ2-7, with D perhaps TRBD1 (6 bases). This CDR3 is 14 amino acids long. With 4 bases removed from V and 4 bases from J, the gap between germline ends came to 15 bases. Germline V gene data show CDR1 as SGHNT and CDR2 as YYREEE (reference sequence). CDR3 sequence (DNA): TGTGCCAGCAGCCGAAAGACAGGTAGTTACGAGCAGTACTTC. Its protein product is CASSRKTGSYEQYF.

The genes are TRBV20-1 and TRBJ1-2; no clear D. Germline V gene data show CDR1 as DFQATT and CDR2 as SNEGSKA (reference sequence). The CDR3 runs to 8 residues. As DNA, the CDR3 is TGCAGGTCGGATGGCTACACCTTC. Amino acid sequence: CRSDGYTF.

The V and J genes are TRBV19 and TRBJ2-7; D ambiguous. The CDR3 sequence is 14 residues long. CDR1 is LNHDA and CDR2 is SQIVND in the germline V gene (reference sequence). V lost 3 bases, J lost 2 bases, and 11 bases lay in between. CDR3 coding DNA: TGTGCCAGTAGTATGTATTCAGTAACCTACGAGCAGTACTTC. Its protein is CASSMYSVTYEQYF.